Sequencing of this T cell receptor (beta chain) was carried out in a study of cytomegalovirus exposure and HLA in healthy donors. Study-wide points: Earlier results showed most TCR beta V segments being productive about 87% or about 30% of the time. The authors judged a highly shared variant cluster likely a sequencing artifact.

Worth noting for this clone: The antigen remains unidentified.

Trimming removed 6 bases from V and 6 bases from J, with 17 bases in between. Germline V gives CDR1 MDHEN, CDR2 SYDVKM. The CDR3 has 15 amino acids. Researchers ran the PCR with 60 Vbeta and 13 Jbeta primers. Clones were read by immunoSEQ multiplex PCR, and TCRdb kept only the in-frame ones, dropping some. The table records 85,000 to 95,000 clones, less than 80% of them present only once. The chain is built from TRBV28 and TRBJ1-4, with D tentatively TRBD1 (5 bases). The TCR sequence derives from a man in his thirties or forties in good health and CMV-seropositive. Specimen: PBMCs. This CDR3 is CASSSRAGQDEKLFF. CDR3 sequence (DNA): TGTGCCAGCAGCTCCCGGGCGGGGCAGGATGAAAAACTGTTTTTT.